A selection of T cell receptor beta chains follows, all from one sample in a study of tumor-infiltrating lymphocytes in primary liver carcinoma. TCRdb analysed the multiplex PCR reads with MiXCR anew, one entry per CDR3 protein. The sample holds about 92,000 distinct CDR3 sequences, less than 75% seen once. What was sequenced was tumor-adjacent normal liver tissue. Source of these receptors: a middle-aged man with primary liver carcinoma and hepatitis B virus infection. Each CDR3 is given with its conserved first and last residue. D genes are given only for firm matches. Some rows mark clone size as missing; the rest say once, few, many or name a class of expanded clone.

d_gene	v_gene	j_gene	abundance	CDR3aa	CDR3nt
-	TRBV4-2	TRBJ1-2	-	CASSQDLAVLYDYNF	TGTGCCAGCAGCCAAGATCTGGCAGTTTTGTATGACTACAACTTC
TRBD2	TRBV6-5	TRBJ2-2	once	CASSFAGTRTWELFF	TGTGCCAGCAGTTTCGCCGGGACTAGGACCTGGGAGCTGTTTTTT
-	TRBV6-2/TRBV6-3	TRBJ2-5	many	CASRWLGETQYF	TGTGCCAGCAGATGGCTTGGTGAGACCCAGTACTTC
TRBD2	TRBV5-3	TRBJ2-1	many	CARSFKAGVSYNEQFF	TGTGCCAGAAGCTTCAAGGCGGGAGTCTCCTACAATGAGCAGTTCTTC
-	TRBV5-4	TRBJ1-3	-	CASSLGVEDLSGKTIYF	TGTGCTAGCAGCTTGGGGGTTGAGGACCTCTCTGGAAAGACCATATATTTT
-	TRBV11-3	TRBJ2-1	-	CASSPSVKGEQFF	TGTGCCAGCAGCCCCAGTGTCAAGGGCGAGCAGTTCTTC
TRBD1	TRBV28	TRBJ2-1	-	CARSDRVNEQFF	TGTGCCAGGTCCGACAGGGTCAATGAGCAGTTCTTC
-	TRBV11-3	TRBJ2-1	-	CACSLGGLGPYNGQFF	TGTGCCTGCAGCTTAGGTGGGCTTGGTCCGTACAATGGGCAGTTCTTC
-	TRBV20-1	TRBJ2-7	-	CSASVADYEQYF	TGCAGTGCTAGTGTCGCGGACTACGAGCAGTACTTC
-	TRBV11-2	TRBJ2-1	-	CASSLGRSSYNEQFF	TGTGCCAGCAGCTTAGGCAGGAGCTCCTACAATGAGCAGTTCTTC
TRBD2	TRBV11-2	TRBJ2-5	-	CVRSDLTGAGETHYF	TGTGTCAGAAGCGACCTGACAGGAGCGGGAGAGACCCATTACTTC
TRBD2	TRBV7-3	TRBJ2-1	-	CVSSPKREARDEQFF	TGTGTCAGCAGCCCCAAGCGGGAGGCCCGGGATGAGCAGTTCTTC
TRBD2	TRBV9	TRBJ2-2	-	CASSVAPGPTSGRENGELFF	TGTGCCAGCAGCGTAGCCCCAGGCCCGACTAGCGGGAGGGAGAACGGGGAGCTGTTTTTT
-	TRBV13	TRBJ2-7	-	CASSRDGDSFGQYF	TGTGCCAGCAGTAGGGATGGGGACTCCTTCGGGCAGTACTTC
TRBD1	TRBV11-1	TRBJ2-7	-	CASNLGTALNEQYF	TGTGCCAGCAACTTGGGGACAGCCTTAAACGAGCAGTACTTC
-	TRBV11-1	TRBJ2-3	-	CLSSLSPLADTQYF	TGTCTCAGCAGCTTATCTCCCCTAGCGGATACGCAGTATTTT